Shown below are 24 T cell receptor beta chains from a single sample sequenced in a study of blood T cell repertoires in COVID-19. Assay: immunoSEQ multiplex PCR; the TCRdb copy retains only in-frame clones and omits some. This sample carries 130,000 or so clones, around 84% of them seen once, and the ten largest clones take roughly 15%. Sequenced material: peripheral blood. The receptors originated from a woman older than 75 with acute or convalescent COVID-19.

This clone was seen only a few times. CDR3 in amino acids: CASSPRDRGLYEQYF. The CDR3 DNA is TGTGCCAGCAGCCCCCGGGACAGGGGGCTATACGAGCAGTACTTC. This chain uses TRBV6-6 with TRBJ2-7, with 12 bases fitting TRBD1. CDR3 length equals 15 residues. V was clipped by 6 bases and J by 4 bases; unmatched bases: 7. CDR1 MNHNY and CDR2 SVGAGI come from the germline V gene (reference sequence).

The chain combines TRBV7-9 with TRBJ2-1, with D perhaps matching TRBD2 (6 bases). V was cut by 4 bases and J by 2 bases, with 9 bases left in between. Germline V gives CDR1 SEHNR, CDR2 FQNEAQ (reference sequence). CDR3 length equals 14 residues. CDR3: CASSSGGAYNEQFF. CDR3 nucleotides: TGTGCCAGCAGCTCCGGGGGTGCCTACAATGAGCAGTTCTTC.

This chain uses TRBV5-4 with TRBJ2-7; D unresolved. This CDR3 is 14 amino acids long. Germline V gene sequence: CDR1 SGHNT, CDR2 YYREEE (reference sequence). With 2 bases removed from V and 2 bases from J, the gap between germline ends came to 11 bases. The CDR3 reads CASSFAGATYEQYF. The CDR3 coding sequence is TGTGCCAGCAGCTTCGCAGGCGCAACCTACGAGCAGTACTTC.

This clone turned up a few times. This sequence joins TRBV18 and TRBJ2-5; 10 positions agree with TRBD2. This CDR3 spans 15 amino acids. Germline lookup yields CDR1 KGHSH and CDR2 LQKENI. The V gene end was trimmed by 0 bases and the J gene end by 9 bases; junction bases not matched to a gene: 7. The CDR3, as DNA: TGTGCCAGCTCACCACCACACCTAGCGGGAGTGGCCCAGTACTTC. Protein sequence: CASSPPHLAGVAQYF.

The J gene is TRBJ1-1, the V gene TRBV12-3 or TRBV12-4; D is ambiguous. The CDR3 runs 13 residues. V was cut by 3 bases and J by 4 bases, with 9 bases left in between. Written as DNA, the CDR3 is TGTGCCAGCAGTTTGGGCACCACCACTGAAGCTTTCTTT. It specifies CASSLGTTTEAFF.

This clone occurred a few times. The chain combines TRBV19 with TRBJ2-7, with D possibly being TRBD1 (8 bases). The CDR3 has 14 amino acids. V dropped 7 bases and J dropped 6 bases, with 19 bases sitting between them. The V gene's germline CDR1 is LNHDA and CDR2 SQIVND (reference sequence). The CDR3 DNA is TGTGCCAGTAATCCACAGGGGGAGGGATCCGAGCAGTACTTC. It yields the protein CASNPQGEGSEQYF.

In this sample, this clone turned up once. DNA for the CDR3: TGTGCCAGCAGCTTAGCACAGGGTTCGGAAGAGACCCAGTACTTC. Its protein product is CASSLAQGSEETQYF. This chain joins TRBV7-9 and TRBJ2-5; TRBD1 is a possible D gene (6 bases). This CDR3 has 15 residues. The V end was cut by 0 bases, the J end by 3 bases, with 11 bases between. Germline V gene data show CDR1 as SEHNR and CDR2 as FQNEAQ (reference sequence).

The chain links TRBV20-1 to TRBJ2-3, with D hard to call. Germline values: CDR1 DFQATT, CDR2 SNEGSKA (reference sequence). This CDR3 is built from 10 residues. V lost 7 bases to trimming and J lost 6 bases, with 8 bases between them. CDR3 DNA sequence: TGCAGTGTTGGCCGCGATACGCAGTATTTT. Its protein product is CSVGRDTQYF.

The table lists this clone with a count of one. In nucleotides, the CDR3 is TGTGCCAGCAGCTCACAGGGATCGGGAGAGACCCAGTACTTC. This translates into CASSSQGSGETQYF. The chain uses TRBV7-9 and TRBJ2-5; TRBD1 is a possible D gene (6 bases). The germline gives CDR1 SEHNR, CDR2 FQNEAQ (reference sequence). Trimming removed 4 bases at V and 4 bases at J, with 13 bases between. The CDR3 covers 14 residues.

The CDR3 DNA follows: TGTGCCAGCAGGAGGGCTTCCTATGGCTACACCTTC. Translating gives CASRRASYGYTF. The chain joins TRBV6-5 to TRBJ1-2; the D is unclear. Trimming removed 6 bases from V and 4 bases from J, with 9 bases in between. The CDR3 is 12 residues long. The germline CDR1 and CDR2 sequences are MNHEY and SVGAGI.

Regarding this clone: At the DNA level, this CDR3 is encoded by other sequences in the same sample as well. The chain employs TRBV18 and TRBJ2-7, with 10 bases fitting TRBD1. J gave up 3 bases and V 5 bases, and 4 bases lay outside the gene matches. The CDR3 covers 14 residues. The V gene's germline CDR1 is KGHSH and CDR2 LQKENI. CDR3 DNA: TGTGCCAGCTCAACGACAGGGGGCGGCTACGAGCAGTACTTC. Translating it yields CASSTTGGGYEQYF.

The chain employs TRBV6-2 or TRBV6-3 and TRBJ1-5, with a weak D call TRBD1 (6 bases). The CDR3 covers 17 residues. Trimming took off 5 bases at V and 3 bases at J, with 20 bases between the two ends. Germline lookup yields CDR1 MNHEY and CDR2 SVGEGT. The CDR3 DNA follows: TGTGCCAGCAGTCCGGGGACACCTAGGGTAAACAATCAGCCCCAGCATTTT. Protein: CASSPGTPRVNNQPQHF.

The V and J genes are TRBV27 and TRBJ1-2, with a weak D call TRBD1 (5 bases). The CDR3 runs to 13 residues. The germline V gene has CDR1 MNHEY and CDR2 SMNVEV (reference sequence). Between the trimmed V and J ends, which lost 3 bases and 6 bases, there was a span of 11 bases. The CDR3 DNA is TGTGCCAGCAGTTTGCAAGGGGCCCATGGCTACACCTTC. Its translation is CASSLQGAHGYTF.

The genes are TRBV29-1 and TRBJ2-7, with D possibly matching TRBD1 (5 bases). The germline gives CDR1 SQVTM, CDR2 ANQGSEA. V was trimmed by 7 bases and J by 3 bases, leaving 13 bases between them. The CDR3 length is 12 residues. The CDR3 region has the DNA TGCAGCGGCCAAGGACAAGACTACGAGCAGTACTTC. This sequence encodes CSGQGQDYEQYF.

Only a few counts were recorded for this clone. The chain is built from TRBV6-6 and TRBJ1-6, with D maybe TRBD1 (5 bases). This CDR3 has 13 residues. Germline CDR1 is MNHNY and CDR2 is SVGAGI (reference sequence). V lost 6 bases, J lost 7 bases, and 10 bases lay in between. The CDR3 spells CASRVEGNSPLHF. DNA of the CDR3: TGTGCCAGCAGGGTGGAGGGGAATTCACCCCTCCACTTT.

This chain connects TRBV30 to TRBJ1-4; D possibly corresponds to TRBD1 (6 bases). Trimming cost V 0 bases and J 0 bases, with 8 bases left between them. The CDR3 totals 15 residues. Germline lookup yields CDR1 GTSNPN and CDR2 SVGIG (reference sequence). The CDR3 region is CAWSVTGTTNEKLFF. In DNA, the CDR3 is TGTGCCTGGAGTGTTACAGGGACAACTAATGAAAAACTGTTTTTT.

This chain links TRBV30 with TRBJ2-5; 8 bases agree with TRBD1. CDR1 and CDR2 from the germline V gene are GTSNPN and SVGIG (reference sequence). V trimming: 1 base; J trimming: 5 bases; junction bases outside the gene matches: 9. This CDR3 has 15 amino acids. CDR3 DNA: TGTGCCTGGAGTGAGAACAGGGGGATTTCTGAGACCCAGTACTTC. Protein: CAWSENRGISETQYF.

The V and J genes are TRBV15 and TRBJ2-3, with 8 bases aligning to TRBD2. Germline lookup yields CDR1 LNHNV and CDR2 YYDKDF (reference sequence). J lost 1 base, V lost 2 bases, and 2 bases had no gene match. This CDR3 contains 15 residues. In DNA form, the CDR3 reads TGTGCCACCAGCAGAAAAGCGGGGGGCACAGATACGCAGTATTTT. Encoded protein: CATSRKAGGTDTQYF.

The table lists this clone with a few counts. This sequence joins TRBV10-3 and TRBJ1-1; TRBD1 might be the D (6 bases). This CDR3 has 13 residues. V gave up 6 bases and J gave up 8 bases, with 16 bases separating them. Germline V CDR1 and CDR2: ENHRY, SYGVKD. The CDR3 bases are TGTGCCATCAGCGGGGGGGCAGATGAAGAAGCTTTCTTT. It codes for CAISGGADEEAFF.

The V and J genes are TRBV7-8 and TRBJ2-1, with TRBD2 matching over 10 bases. CDR3 length: 15 amino acids. The V gene end was trimmed by 2 bases and the J gene end by 4 bases; junction bases not matched to a gene: 2. CDR1 and CDR2 (germline): SGHVS, FQNEAQ. CDR3 DNA: TGTGCCAGCAGCTTAAGCGGGGGGGCGTACAATGAGCAGTTCTTC. Translation: CASSLSGGAYNEQFF.

The DNA of the CDR3 is TGTGCCAGCAGGGGCAGGGGAAACACTGAAGCTTTCTTT. This translates into CASRGRGNTEAFF. This chain connects TRBV6-1 to TRBJ1-1; perhaps TRBD1 as D (6 bases). Trimming removed 6 bases from V and 2 bases from J, with 10 bases in between. Per the germline V gene, CDR1 is MNHNS and CDR2 is SASEGT. The CDR3 length is 13 residues.

In its sample, this clone was seen a few times. The chain carries TRBV7-2 and TRBJ2-7, with D possibly being TRBD1 (6 bases). Germline V CDR1 and CDR2: SGHTA, FQGNSA. The CDR3 is 15 residues long. Deletions cut 1 base from V and 6 bases from J, with 16 bases between. In DNA form, the CDR3 reads TGTGCCAGCAGCTTAGATCAGGGGCCTTGGGGCGAGCAGTACTTC. Protein sequence: CASSLDQGPWGEQYF.

In this sample, this clone turned up once. The chain joins TRBV6-1 to TRBJ1-2, with D perhaps matching TRBD1 (5 bases). Germline V gives CDR1 MNHNS, CDR2 SASEGT. V lost 3 bases, J lost 7 bases, and 12 bases lay in between. This CDR3 has 13 residues. The CDR3 region is CASSEEGRSGYTF. The CDR3 DNA reads TGTGCCAGCAGTGAGGAGGGGAGATCTGGCTACACCTTC.

The rearrangement links TRBV27 to TRBJ2-7; 11 bases are a match to TRBD2. Trimming cost V 2 bases and J 2 bases; bases outside gene matches: 5. The CDR3 is 16 residues long. Per the germline V gene, CDR1 is MNHEY and CDR2 is SMNVEV (reference sequence). In DNA, the CDR3 is TGTGCCAGCAGTTTAGGGCTAGCGGGAGGCACCTACGAGCAGTACTTC. Amino acid sequence: CASSLGLAGGTYEQYF.